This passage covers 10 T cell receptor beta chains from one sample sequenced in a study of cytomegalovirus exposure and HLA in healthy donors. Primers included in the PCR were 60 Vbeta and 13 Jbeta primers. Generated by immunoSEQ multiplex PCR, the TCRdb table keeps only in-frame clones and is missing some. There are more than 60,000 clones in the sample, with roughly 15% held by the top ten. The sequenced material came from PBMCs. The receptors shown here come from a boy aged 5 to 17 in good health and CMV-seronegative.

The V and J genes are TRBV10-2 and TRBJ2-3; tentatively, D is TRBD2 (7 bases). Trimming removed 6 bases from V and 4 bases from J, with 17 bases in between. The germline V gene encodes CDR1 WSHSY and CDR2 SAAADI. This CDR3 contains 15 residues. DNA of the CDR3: TGCGCCAGCAGGGCCCTTGGCGGGGGCCCAGATACGCAGTATTTT. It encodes CASRALGGGPDTQYF.

CDR3: CASSGAGPQGWAFF. CDR3 sequence (DNA): TGTGCCAGCAGTGGGGCAGGGCCCCAGGGATGGGCTTTCTTT. J is TRBJ1-1 and V is TRBV25-1, with D perhaps TRBD1 (5 bases). V lost 4 bases to trimming and J lost 11 bases, with 20 bases between them. The CDR3 length is 14 residues. The germline V gene has CDR1 MGHDK and CDR2 SYGVNS.

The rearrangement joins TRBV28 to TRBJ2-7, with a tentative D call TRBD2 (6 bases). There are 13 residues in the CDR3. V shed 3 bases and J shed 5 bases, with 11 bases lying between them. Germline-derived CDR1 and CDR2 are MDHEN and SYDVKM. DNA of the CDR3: TGTGCCAGCAGTTTCGGGGGAATCGACGAGCAGTACTTC. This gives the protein CASSFGGIDEQYF.

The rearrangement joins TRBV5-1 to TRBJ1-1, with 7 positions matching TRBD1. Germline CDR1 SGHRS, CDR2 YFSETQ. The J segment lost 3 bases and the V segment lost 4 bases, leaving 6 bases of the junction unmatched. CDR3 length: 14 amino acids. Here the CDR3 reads CASSQTGAHTEAFF. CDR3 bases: TGCGCCAGCAGCCAAACAGGGGCACACACTGAAGCTTTCTTT.

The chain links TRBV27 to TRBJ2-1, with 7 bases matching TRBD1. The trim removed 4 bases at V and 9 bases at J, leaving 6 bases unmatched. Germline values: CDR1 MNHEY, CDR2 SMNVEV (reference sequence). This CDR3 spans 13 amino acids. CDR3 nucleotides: TGTGCCAGCAGTTCGACAGGGTTTAGTGAGCAGTTCTTC. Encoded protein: CASSSTGFSEQFF.

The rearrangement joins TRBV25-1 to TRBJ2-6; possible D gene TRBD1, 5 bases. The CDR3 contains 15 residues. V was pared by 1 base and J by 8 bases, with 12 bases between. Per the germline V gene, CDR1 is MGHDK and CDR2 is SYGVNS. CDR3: CASSEWAGSTNVLTF. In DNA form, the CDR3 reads TGTGCCAGCAGTGAATGGGCAGGGTCGACCAACGTCCTGACTTTC.

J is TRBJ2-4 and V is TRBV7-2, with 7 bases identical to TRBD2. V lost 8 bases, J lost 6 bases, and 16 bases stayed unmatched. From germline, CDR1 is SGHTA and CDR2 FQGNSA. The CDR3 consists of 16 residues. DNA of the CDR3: TGTGCCAGCTCCCCGGCGGGGGACCTTCGTTTAAACATTCAGTACTTC. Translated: CASSPAGDLRLNIQYF.

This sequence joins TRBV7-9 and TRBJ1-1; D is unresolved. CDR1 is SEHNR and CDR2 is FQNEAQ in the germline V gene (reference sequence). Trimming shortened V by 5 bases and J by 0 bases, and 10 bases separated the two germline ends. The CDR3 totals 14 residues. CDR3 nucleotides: TGTGCCAGCAGCCAAGAGCTAATGAACACTGAAGCTTTCTTT. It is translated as CASSQELMNTEAFF.

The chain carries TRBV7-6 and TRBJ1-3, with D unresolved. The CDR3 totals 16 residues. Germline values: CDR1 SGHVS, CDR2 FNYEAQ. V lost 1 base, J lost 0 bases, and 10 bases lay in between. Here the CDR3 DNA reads TGTGCCAGCAGCTTAGTTACACCCGACTCTGGAAACACCATATATTTT. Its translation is CASSLVTPDSGNTIYF.

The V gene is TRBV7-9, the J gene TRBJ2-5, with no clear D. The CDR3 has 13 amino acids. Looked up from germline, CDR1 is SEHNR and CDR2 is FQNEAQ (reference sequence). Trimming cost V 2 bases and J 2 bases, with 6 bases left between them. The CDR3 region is CASSLPRQETQYF. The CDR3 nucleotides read TGTGCCAGCAGCTTACCGCGGCAAGAGACCCAGTACTTC.